The clone carrying this T cell receptor beta chain was seen a single time. This entry belongs to a study of cytomegalovirus exposure and HLA in healthy donors. Whereas donors were nominally healthy upon sampling, unrecorded immune exposures were probable. J lost 1 base, V lost 3 bases, and 8 bases had no gene match. Germline loops: CDR1 SGHAT, CDR2 FQNNGV. This CDR3 region has 16 residues. The PCR employed 60 Vbeta primers together with 13 Jbeta primers. Libraries were prepared by immunoSEQ multiplex PCR; TCRdb keeps only in-frame clonotypes and omits some of them. Among 90,000 to 110,000 clones listed, approximately 72% were seen once.

Sequencing was done on a sample of PBMCs. The rearrangement joins TRBV11-2 to TRBJ1-2; 7 bases agree with TRBD1. The sequence derives from a young man in good health and CMV-seronegative. This CDR3 reads CASSFSGQLNNYGYTF. In DNA form, the CDR3 reads TGTGCCAGCAGCTTTTCGGGACAGCTAAATAACTATGGCTACACCTTC.